Shown below are 30 T cell receptor beta chains from a single sample sequenced in a study of a mutant IDH1 vaccine in newly diagnosed glioma. These TCRs are of unknown antigen specificity. Here immunoSEQ multiplex PCR was the method, and the copy in TCRdb shows in-frame clones only, minus some. This sample yields under 65,000 clones, of which 80% are seen a single time; approximately 5.9% belongs to the top ten. Documented time point: week 11, during vaccination. Every single dose of the vaccine, 300 ug of mutant IDH1 20-mer peptide, came with topical imiquimod. Specimen: PBMCs, collected from a glioma patient whose treatment included an IDH1 peptide vaccine. All receptors come from a man aged 50 to 60 with glioma.

The CDR3 loop reads CASSPRWGGTDTQYF. The CDR3 nucleotides read TGTGCCAGCAGCCCGAGGTGGGGAGGCACAGATACGCAGTATTTT. J is TRBJ2-3 and V is TRBV7-9; tentatively, D is TRBD2 (5 bases). The CDR3 runs to 15 residues. Looked up from germline, CDR1 is SEHNR and CDR2 is FQNEAQ (reference sequence). Trimming removed 5 bases at V and 1 base at J, with 13 bases between.

The chain carries TRBV28 and TRBJ1-1; the D gene is possibly TRBD1 (5 bases). The germline CDR1 and CDR2 sequences are MDHEN and SYDVKM. The ends were cut back, 7 bases at V and 0 bases at J, with 12 bases in the middle. The CDR3 totals 14 residues. CDR3 DNA: TGTGCCAGCAAAATGCGGGGGATGAACACTGAAGCTTTCTTT. Its protein product is CASKMRGMNTEAFF.

The rearrangement links TRBV5-5 to TRBJ2-2; possibly TRBD2 for D (6 bases). CDR1 is SGHKS, CDR2 YYEKEE, per germline (reference sequence). The V end was cut by 0 bases, the J end by 6 bases, with 6 bases between. The length of the CDR3 is 13 residues. CDR3 sequence (DNA): TGTGCCAGCAGCTTGGGGGAGGCCGGGGAGCTGTTTTTT. Its translation: CASSLGEAGELFF.

The chain is built from TRBV7-2 and TRBJ1-5, with unresolved D. V was trimmed by 0 bases and J by 5 bases, leaving 11 bases between them. Looked up from germline, CDR1 is SGHTA and CDR2 is FQGNSA. The CDR3 consists of 15 residues. DNA of the CDR3: TGTGCCAGCAGCTTAGCTGTAGGGCTGGATCAGCCCCAGCATTTT. Its translation is CASSLAVGLDQPQHF.

This chain links TRBV27 with TRBJ1-1; 7 positions match TRBD1. This CDR3 has 15 amino acids. The V segment lost 5 bases and the J segment 4 bases; nucleotides outside the gene matches: 10. Germline CDR1 reads MNHEY; CDR2 reads SMNVEV (reference sequence). The CDR3 here is CASSLHRGAGTEAFF. The DNA of the CDR3 is TGTGCCAGCAGTCTACACAGGGGCGCCGGCACTGAAGCTTTCTTT.

This clone was recorded a few times. J is TRBJ1-6 and V is TRBV7-3; D gene unclear. The germline V gene encodes CDR1 SGHTA and CDR2 FQGTGA. CDR3 length: 11 residues. Trimming shortened V by 8 bases and J by 13 bases, and 12 bases separated the two germline ends. CDR3 sequence: CASGDCLPLHF. CDR3 bases: TGTGCCAGCGGCGACTGCCTCCCCCTCCACTTT. The whole variable domain, remainder taken from reference TRBV7-3 and TRBJ1-6, is GAGVSQTPSNKVTEKGKYVELRCDPISGHTALYWYRQSLGQGPEFLIYFQGTGAADDSGLPNDRFFAVRPEGSVSTLKIQRTERGDSAVYLCASGDCLPLHFGNGTRLTVT.

This clone was observed a single time. The chain recombines TRBV9 with TRBJ2-7; D remains unclear. This CDR3 has 14 amino acids. Trimming removed 0 bases at V and 0 bases at J, with 7 bases between. Per the germline V gene, CDR1 is SGDLS and CDR2 is YYNGEE. The CDR3 sequence: CASSVEGNSYEQYF. The CDR3 DNA is TGTGCCAGCAGCGTAGAAGGTAACTCCTACGAGCAGTACTTC. The variable domain in full, completed from reference TRBV9 and TRBJ2-7, reads DSGVTQTPKHLITATGQRVTLRCSPRSGDLSVYWYQQSLDQGLQFLIQYYNGEERAKGNILERFSAQQFPDLHSELNLSSLELGDSALYFCASSVEGNSYEQYFGPGTRLTVT.

This clone was detected only a few times. The rearrangement uses TRBV19 and TRBJ1-5; possibly TRBD1 for D (5 bases). V dropped 6 bases and J dropped 2 bases, with 14 bases sitting between them. The CDR3 loop spans 15 amino acids. CDR1 is LNHDA and CDR2 is SQIVND in the germline V gene (reference sequence). CDR3 region: CASRVTARGNQPQHF. The CDR3 DNA follows: TGTGCCAGTAGGGTCACCGCCAGGGGCAATCAGCCCCAGCATTTT.

V and J are TRBV11-2 and TRBJ2-7; D not certain. V was cut by 5 bases and J by 2 bases, with 10 bases left in between. The CDR3 is 13 residues long. Germline CDR1 is SGHAT and CDR2 is FQNNGV. CDR3 in DNA: TGTGCCAGCAGCGATAAAGGCGCCTACGAGCAGTACTTC. Translated: CASSDKGAYEQYF.

The V gene is TRBV6-1, the J gene TRBJ1-4, with no clear D. The CDR3 length is 13 residues. V lost 11 bases, J lost 3 bases, and 13 bases lay in between. Germline loops: CDR1 MNHNS, CDR2 SASEGT. The CDR3 region has the DNA TGTGCCGCGCAGAGAGCGCCTAATGAAAAACTGTTTTTT. Protein product: CAAQRAPNEKLFF.

The chain has TRBV5-1 and TRBJ2-2; weak D call: TRBD2 (6 bases). The CDR3 has 15 amino acids. V lost 1 base and J lost 3, with 10 bases in between. Germline assignment: CDR1 SGHRS and CDR2 YFSETQ. The CDR3 region is CASSLPGGDTGELFF. CDR3 coding DNA: TGCGCCAGCAGCTTGCCAGGAGGGGACACCGGGGAGCTGTTTTTT.

The chain uses TRBV7-9 and TRBJ1-1, with TRBD1 identical over 7 bases. Looked up from germline, CDR1 is SEHNR and CDR2 is FQNEAQ (reference sequence). The CDR3 runs to 15 residues. Trimming took 1 base from V and 7 from J; bases not matched to a gene: 9. The CDR3 DNA is TGTGCCAGCAGCTTAGACGGGACAGTGTCTGGTGAAGCTTTCTTT. Translated, it gives CASSLDGTVSGEAFF. Filled out from reference TRBV7-9 and TRBJ1-1, the complete variable domain reads DTGVSQNPRHKITKRGQNVTFRCDPISEHNRLYWYRQTLGQGPEFLTYFQNEAQLEKSRLLSDRFSAERPKGSFSTLEIQRTEQGDSAMYLCASSLDGTVSGEAFFGQGTRLTVV.

The chain uses TRBV7-9 and TRBJ2-1, with 10 nucleotides matching TRBD2. The ends lost 5 bases at V and 7 bases at J; junction bases unmatched: 8. This CDR3 region has 15 residues. Germline lookup yields CDR1 SEHNR and CDR2 FQNEAQ (reference sequence). CDR3 DNA sequence: TGTGCCAGCAGCAACCTAGCGGGAGTGGGGAATGAGCAGTTCTTC. The encoded protein is CASSNLAGVGNEQFF.

The chain recombines TRBV18 with TRBJ1-2, with 12 bases fitting TRBD1. Germline-derived CDR1 and CDR2 are KGHSH and LQKENI. This CDR3 region has 14 residues. Losses at the gene ends were 2 bases for V and 8 bases for J; bases not matched to a gene: 3. CDR3 in DNA: TGTGCCAGCTCACCAGGGACAGGGGGCTACGGCTACACCTTC. This translates into CASSPGTGGYGYTF.

This chain uses TRBV2 with TRBJ2-7; a possible D gene is TRBD2 (6 bases). This CDR3 has 14 residues. V gave up 4 bases and J gave up 5 bases, with 15 bases separating them. Germline V gives CDR1 SNHLY, CDR2 FYNNEI. The CDR3 bases are TGTGCCAGCAGTGTGCTTCAGGGAGGACACGAGCAGTACTTC. The encoded protein is CASSVLQGGHEQYF.

This clone appeared once. Relative to the germline gene, one junction end is altered; a read error may explain this. This chain links TRBV29-1 with TRBJ2-3; 8 bases align to TRBD2. CDR3 size: 14 residues. Germline CDR1 SQVTM, CDR2 ANQGSEA. CDR3 region: CSVEGTSLKNTQYF. DNA for the CDR3: TGCAGCGTCGAAGGGACTAGTCTTAAAAATACGCAGTATTTT.

The rearrangement uses TRBV5-6 and TRBJ2-1; 8 bases are a match to TRBD2. Germline CDR1 reads SGHDT; CDR2 reads YYEEEE. V shed 3 bases, J shed 6 bases, and the junction held 2 bases outside the gene matches. The CDR3 has 13 amino acids. CDR3 bases: TGTGCCAGCAGCTCCGGGGGGGGCAATGAGCAGTTCTTC. Encoded protein: CASSSGGGNEQFF.

The V call is TRBV7-6, the J call TRBJ1-1; D ambiguous. Germline V CDR1 and CDR2: SGHVS, FNYEAQ. The CDR3 is made up of 13 amino acids. Deletions cut 2 bases from V and 3 bases from J, with 7 bases between. The CDR3, as DNA: TGTGCCAGCAGCTTAAAGGCAGACACTGAAGCTTTCTTT. Its translation is CASSLKADTEAFF.

V and J are TRBV5-6 and TRBJ1-4; tentative D call: TRBD1 (6 bases). Germline-derived CDR1 and CDR2 are SGHDT and YYEEEE. The CDR3 has 15 amino acids. V was clipped by 3 bases and J by 7 bases, with 16 bases between them. DNA for the CDR3: TGTGCCAGCAGCTCCAATACAGGGCGGGGTGAAAAACTGTTTTTT. This codes for CASSSNTGRGEKLFF.

The gene calls are TRBV7-8 and TRBJ2-1, with 8 bases aligning to TRBD2. Germline V gene lookup returns CDR1 SGHVS and CDR2 FQNEAQ. After removal of 5 bases from V and 8 bases from J, the junction contained 8 bases not matched to a gene. The CDR3 spans 14 residues. CDR3 nucleotide sequence: TGTGCCAGCAGCGGAACCGGGACTAGGTATGAGCAGTTCTTC. It yields the protein CASSGTGTRYEQFF.

This chain uses TRBV6-4 with TRBJ1-6; D gene uncertain. The CDR3 extends over 14 amino acids. Trimming removed 4 bases at V and 6 bases at J, with 10 bases between. Germline values: CDR1 MRHNA, CDR2 SNTAGT. This CDR3 reads CASSVRESNSPLHF. CDR3 nucleotides: TGTGCCAGCAGTGTACGGGAGAGTAATTCACCCCTCCACTTT.

This clone was seen more than once but under ten times. V gene TRBV11-3 combines with J gene TRBJ1-1; the D is unclear. The CDR3 covers 11 residues. Trimming removed 0 bases from V and 8 bases from J, with 4 bases in between. Germline CDR1 is SGHNT and CDR2 is YENEEA. The CDR3 is CASSLDSEAFF. The CDR3 nucleotides read TGTGCCAGCAGCTTAGACTCAGAAGCTTTCTTT.

This chain links TRBV7-2 with TRBJ2-7, with TRBD2 matching 9 bases. CDR1 is SGHTA, CDR2 FQGNSA, per germline. V trimming: 5 bases; J trimming: 7 bases; junction bases outside the gene matches: 12. This CDR3 contains 15 residues. CDR3 protein: CASSRSPGLAFEQYF. The CDR3 bases are TGTGCCAGCAGCCGTTCACCTGGACTAGCGTTTGAGCAGTACTTC.

The rearrangement links TRBV6-6 to TRBJ2-7, with D possibly matching TRBD2 (5 bases). The CDR3 length is 16 residues. Trimming removed 0 bases from V and 4 bases from J, with 16 bases in between. Germline CDR1 MNHNY, CDR2 SVGAGI (reference sequence). The CDR3 coding sequence is TGTGCCAGCAGTTACTCGAGGGTCCCCTCCCCGTACGAGCAGTACTTC. It is translated as CASSYSRVPSPYEQYF.

This clone was picked up a small number of times. The chain is built from TRBV4-1 and TRBJ2-7; TRBD1 matches 9 bases. The CDR3 spans 13 residues. With V trimmed by 4 bases and J by 8 bases, 6 bases remained unmatched. Looked up from germline, CDR1 is MGHRA and CDR2 is YSYEKL. This chain's CDR3 is CASSLGDREKQYF. For the CDR3, the DNA is TGCGCCAGCAGCCTAGGGGACAGGGAAAAGCAGTACTTC.

This chain connects TRBV27 to TRBJ1-3; the D is unclear. The CDR3 contains 13 residues. The V and J ends lost 6 bases and 7 bases respectively, with 13 bases between them. The germline V gene has CDR1 MNHEY and CDR2 SMNVEV (reference sequence). CDR3 region: CASSPRDRNTIYF. The CDR3 DNA reads as TGTGCCAGCAGCCCCCGAGATCGCAACACCATATATTTT.

The V gene is TRBV5-1, the J gene TRBJ2-5; the match to TRBD1 covers 12 bases. The V segment lost 4 bases and the J segment 3 bases; nucleotides outside the gene matches: 7. The CDR3 is 16 residues long. Germline values: CDR1 SGHRS, CDR2 YFSETQ. This CDR3 is CASSPRDRGPEETQYF. CDR3 DNA sequence: TGCGCCAGCAGCCCCCGGGACAGGGGGCCGGAAGAGACCCAGTACTTC.

CDR3 amino acids: CASRAATSGRANEQFF. CDR3 bases: TGTGCCAGCAGAGCCGCGACTAGCGGGAGGGCCAATGAGCAGTTCTTC. The genes are TRBV7-9 and TRBJ2-1, with 14 bases aligning to TRBD2. The ends lost 6 bases at V and 6 bases at J; junction bases unmatched: 7. The germline CDR1 and CDR2 sequences are SEHNR and FQNEAQ (reference sequence). The CDR3 is 16 residues long.

V usage is TRBV7-9 and J usage is TRBJ2-1; 9 bases are shared with TRBD1. There are 14 residues in the CDR3. V lost 6 bases, J lost 4 bases, and 4 bases stayed unmatched. Per germline, CDR1 SEHNR and CDR2 FQNEAQ (reference sequence). CDR3 sequence reads: CASSLGTGYNEQFF. CDR3 coding DNA: TGTGCCAGCAGTCTGGGGACAGGGTACAATGAGCAGTTCTTC.

V is TRBV5-6 and J is TRBJ1-1; a weak D match, TRBD1 (5 bases). There are 12 residues in the CDR3. V was cut by 4 bases and J by 9 bases, with 13 bases left in between. Germline CDR1 reads SGHDT; CDR2 reads YYEEEE. CDR3 in DNA: TGTGCCAGCAGCCACCAGGGTTCGCAAGCTTTCTTT. Amino acids: CASSHQGSQAFF.